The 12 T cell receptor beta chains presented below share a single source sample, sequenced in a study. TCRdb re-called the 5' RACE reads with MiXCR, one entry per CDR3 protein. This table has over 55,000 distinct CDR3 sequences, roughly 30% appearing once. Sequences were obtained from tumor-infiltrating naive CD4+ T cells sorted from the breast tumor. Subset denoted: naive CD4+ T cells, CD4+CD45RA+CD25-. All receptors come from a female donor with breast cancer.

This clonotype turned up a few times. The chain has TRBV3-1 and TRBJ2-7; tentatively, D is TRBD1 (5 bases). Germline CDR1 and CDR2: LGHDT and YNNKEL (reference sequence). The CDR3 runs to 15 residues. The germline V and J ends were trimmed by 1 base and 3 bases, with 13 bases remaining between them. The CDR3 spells CASSQGQILNYEQYF. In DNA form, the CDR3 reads TGTGCCAGCAGCCAAGGACAGATTCTAAACTACGAGCAGTACTTC.

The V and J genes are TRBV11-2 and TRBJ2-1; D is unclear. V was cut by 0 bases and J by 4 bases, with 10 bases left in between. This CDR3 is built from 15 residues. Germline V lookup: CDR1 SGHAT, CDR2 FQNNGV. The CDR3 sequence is CASSLERTQYNEQFF. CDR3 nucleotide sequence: TGTGCCAGCAGCTTAGAAAGAACGCAATACAATGAGCAGTTCTTC.

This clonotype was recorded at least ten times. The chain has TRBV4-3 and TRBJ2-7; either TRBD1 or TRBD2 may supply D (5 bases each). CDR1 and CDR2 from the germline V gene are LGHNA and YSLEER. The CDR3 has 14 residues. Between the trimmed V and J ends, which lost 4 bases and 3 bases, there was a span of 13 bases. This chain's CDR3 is CASSPIRGDYEQYF. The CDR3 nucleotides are TGCGCCAGCAGCCCCATTCGAGGGGACTACGAGCAGTACTTC.

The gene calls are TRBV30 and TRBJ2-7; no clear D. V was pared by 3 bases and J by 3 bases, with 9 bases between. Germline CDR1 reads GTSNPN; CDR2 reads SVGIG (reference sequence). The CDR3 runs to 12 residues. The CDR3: CAWRTADYEQYF. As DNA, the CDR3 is TGTGCCTGGAGGACCGCCGACTACGAGCAGTACTTC. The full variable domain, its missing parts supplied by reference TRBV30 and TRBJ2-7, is SQTIHQWPATLVQPVGSPLSLECTVEGTSNPNLYWYRQAAGRGLQLLFYSVGIGQISSEVPQNLSASRPQDRQFILSSKKLLLSDSGFYLCAWRTADYEQYFGPGTRLTVT.

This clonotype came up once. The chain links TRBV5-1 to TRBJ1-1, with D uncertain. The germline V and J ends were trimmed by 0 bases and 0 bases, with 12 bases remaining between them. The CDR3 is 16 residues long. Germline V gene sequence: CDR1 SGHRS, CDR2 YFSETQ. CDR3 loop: CASSLGSSRMNTEAFF. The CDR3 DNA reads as TGCGCCAGCAGCTTGGGGAGCAGCCGCATGAACACTGAAGCTTTCTTT.

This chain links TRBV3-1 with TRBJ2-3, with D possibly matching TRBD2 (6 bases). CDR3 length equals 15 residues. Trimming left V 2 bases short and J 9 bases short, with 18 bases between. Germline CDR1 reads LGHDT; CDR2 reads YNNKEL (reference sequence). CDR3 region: CASSQPGVTVGTQYF. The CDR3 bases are TGTGCCAGCAGCCAACCGGGAGTGACGGTAGGGACGCAGTATTTT.

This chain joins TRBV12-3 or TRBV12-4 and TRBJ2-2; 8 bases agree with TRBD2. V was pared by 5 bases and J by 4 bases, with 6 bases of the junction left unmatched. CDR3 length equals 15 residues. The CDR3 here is CASSLSLAGTGELFF. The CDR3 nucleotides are TGTGCCAGCAGTCTAAGCCTAGCGGGCACCGGGGAGCTGTTTTTT.

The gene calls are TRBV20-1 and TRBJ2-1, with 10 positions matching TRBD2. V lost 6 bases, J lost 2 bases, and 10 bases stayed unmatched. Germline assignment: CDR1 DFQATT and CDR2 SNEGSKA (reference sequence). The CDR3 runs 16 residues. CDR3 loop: CSAHGLTSGPYNEQFF. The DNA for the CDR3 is TGCAGTGCCCACGGGCTGACTAGCGGGCCCTACAATGAGCAGTTCTTC.

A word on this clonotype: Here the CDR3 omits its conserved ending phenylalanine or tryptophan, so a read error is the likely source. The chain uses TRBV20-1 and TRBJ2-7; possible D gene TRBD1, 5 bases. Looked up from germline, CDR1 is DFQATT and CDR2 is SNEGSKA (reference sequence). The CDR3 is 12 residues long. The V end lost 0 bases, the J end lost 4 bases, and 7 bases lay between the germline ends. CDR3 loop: CSAREDMYEQYY. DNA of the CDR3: TGCAGTGCTAGAGAGGACATGTACGAGCAGTACTAC.

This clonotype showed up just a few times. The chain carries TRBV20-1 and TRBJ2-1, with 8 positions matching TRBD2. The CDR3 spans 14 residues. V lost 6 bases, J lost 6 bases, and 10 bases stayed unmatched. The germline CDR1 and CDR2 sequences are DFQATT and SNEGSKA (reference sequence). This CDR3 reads CSAMVAAGVNEQFF. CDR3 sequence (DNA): TGCAGTGCGATGGTTGCAGCGGGAGTCAATGAGCAGTTCTTC.

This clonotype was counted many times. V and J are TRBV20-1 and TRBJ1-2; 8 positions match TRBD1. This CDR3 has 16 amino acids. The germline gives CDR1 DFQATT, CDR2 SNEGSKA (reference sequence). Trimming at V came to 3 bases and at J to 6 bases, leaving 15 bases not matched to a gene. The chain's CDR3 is CSARLESGQGAHGYTF. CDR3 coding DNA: TGCAGTGCTAGGCTTGAGTCCGGACAGGGCGCTCATGGCTACACCTTC.

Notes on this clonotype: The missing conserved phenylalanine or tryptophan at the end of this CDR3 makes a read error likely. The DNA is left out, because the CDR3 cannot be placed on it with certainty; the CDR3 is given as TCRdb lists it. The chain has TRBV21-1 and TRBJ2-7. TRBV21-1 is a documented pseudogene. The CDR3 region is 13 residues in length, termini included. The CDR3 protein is CATTADKTYEQYS.